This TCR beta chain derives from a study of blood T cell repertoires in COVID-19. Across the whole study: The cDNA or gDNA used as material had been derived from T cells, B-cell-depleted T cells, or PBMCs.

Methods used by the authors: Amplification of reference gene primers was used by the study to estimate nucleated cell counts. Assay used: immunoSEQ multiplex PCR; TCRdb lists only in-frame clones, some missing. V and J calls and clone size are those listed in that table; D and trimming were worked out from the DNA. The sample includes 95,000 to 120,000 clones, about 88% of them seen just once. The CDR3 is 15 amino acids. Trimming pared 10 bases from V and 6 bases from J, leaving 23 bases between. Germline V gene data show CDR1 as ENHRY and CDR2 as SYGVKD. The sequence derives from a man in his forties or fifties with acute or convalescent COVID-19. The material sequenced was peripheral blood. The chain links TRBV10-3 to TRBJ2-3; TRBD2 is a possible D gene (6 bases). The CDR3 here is CATLPTSFDSDTQYF. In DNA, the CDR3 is TGTGCCACCCTACCGACTAGTTTTGATTCGGATACGCAGTATTTT.